A selection of T cell receptor beta chains follows, all from one sample in a study of blood T cell repertoires in COVID-19. The method was immunoSEQ multiplex PCR; TCRdb's version includes in-frame clones alone and lacks a portion of them. The sample has 150,000 to 200,000 clones, about 85% seen once. The material sequenced was peripheral blood. The receptors were sampled from a woman in her 70s with COVID-19, enrolled during active disease. CDR3s include the opening cysteine and the closing phenylalanine or tryptophan. D genes are given only for firm matches. The size of a clone is reported for some rows only, either as once, few or many, or as a class for expanded clones.

TRBD2 | TRBJ2-1 | TRBV24-1 | NA | CATSDASGAYNEQFF | TGTGCCACCAGTGACGCTAGCGGAGCCTACAATGAGCAGTTCTTC
NA | TRBJ1-1 | TRBV24-1 | NA | CATSVAGGYEAFF | TGTGCCACCAGTGTCGCGGGAGGATACGAGGCTTTCTTT
NA | TRBJ1-5 | TRBV7-9 | once | CASSGQSNQPQHF | TGTGCCAGCAGCGGACAGTCAAATCAGCCCCAGCATTTT
NA | TRBJ1-1 | TRBV6-1 | few | CASSEAATGNTEAFF | TGTGCCAGCAGTGAAGCGGCGACGGGGAACACTGAAGCTTTCTTT
NA | TRBJ2-2 | TRBV15 | NA | CATSRARGGDGELFF | TGTGCCACCAGCAGAGCGCGAGGGGGAGACGGGGAGCTGTTTTTT
TRBD2 | TRBJ2-2 | TRBV2 | once | CASRDSGGAPGELFF | TGTGCCAGCAGGGATAGCGGGGGGGCCCCCGGGGAGCTGTTTTTT
NA | TRBJ1-1 | TRBV27 | NA | CASSLLRGEAFF | TGTGCCAGCAGTTTATTGCGGGGGGAAGCTTTCTTT
TRBD1 | TRBJ2-2 | TRBV5-1 | NA | CASSLGTGEGDTGELFF | TGCGCCAGCAGCTTGGGGACAGGGGAAGGGGACACCGGGGAGCTGTTTTTT
NA | TRBJ1-2 | TRBV3-1/TRBV3-2 | once | CASSQESLHGYTF | TGTGCCAGCAGCCAAGAGAGCCTACATGGCTACACCTTC
NA | TRBJ1-3 | TRBV5-5 | NA | CASSLAGLGNTIYF | TGTGCCAGCAGCTTGGCAGGACTTGGGAACACCATATATTTT
TRBD1 | TRBJ2-7 | TRBV7-9 | NA | CASSSGGSYEQYF | TGTGCCAGCAGCTCAGGGGGCTCCTACGAGCAGTACTTC
TRBD1 | TRBJ2-3 | TRBV28 | once | CASSAGTAYTDTQYF | TGTGCCAGCAGTGCCGGGACAGCCTACACAGATACGCAGTATTTT
TRBD1 | TRBJ1-2 | TRBV19 | NA | CASSARTGTDSDYTF | TGTGCCAGTAGTGCAAGAACCGGGACAGACAGTGACTACACCTTC
TRBD1 | TRBJ1-4 | TRBV28 | once | CATIQGGEEKLFF | TGTGCCACCATACAGGGGGGGGAGGAAAAACTGTTTTTT
NA | TRBJ2-3 | TRBV28 | NA | CASTDSRSTDTQYF | TGTGCCAGCACGGACAGTCGAAGCACAGATACGCAGTATTTT
NA | TRBJ1-1 | TRBV11-2 | NA | CASSLGGDTEAFF | TGTGCCAGCAGCCTCGGGGGAGACACTGAAGCTTTCTTT
NA | TRBJ1-2 | TRBV3-1/TRBV3-2 | NA | CASSLRQVSYGYTF | TGTGCCAGCAGCCTCCGACAGGTTAGCTATGGCTACACCTTC
NA | TRBJ2-5 | TRBV9 | once | CASSVGATNKIQETQYF | TGTGCCAGCAGCGTAGGGGCTACCAATAAGATTCAAGAGACCCAGTACTTC
NA | TRBJ2-2 | TRBV11-2 | NA | CASSLIVSGELFF | TGTGCCAGCAGCTTAATCGTATCCGGGGAGCTGTTTTTT
NA | TRBJ2-3 | TRBV29-1 | NA | CSVPRGFSTDTQYF | TGCAGCGTACCCCGGGGGTTCAGCACAGATACGCAGTATTTT
NA | TRBJ1-1 | TRBV12-3/TRBV12-4 | NA | CASSWGGDTEAFF | TGTGCCAGCAGTTGGGGGGGCGACACTGAAGCTTTCTTT
TRBD1 | TRBJ2-5 | TRBV27 | NA | CASSRPGTGRQETQYF | TGTGCCAGCAGCCGACCTGGGACAGGGAGACAAGAGACCCAGTACTTC
TRBD1 | TRBJ1-2 | TRBV24-1 | few | CATGSTGAKGYTF | TGTGCCACCGGATCTACAGGGGCCAAAGGCTACACCTTC
NA | TRBJ1-1 | TRBV27 | NA | CASSLVPRGSTEAFF | TGTGCCAGCAGTTTGGTCCCCAGGGGTAGCACTGAAGCTTTCTTT
TRBD2 | TRBJ2-1 | TRBV30 | NA | CAWRSRTSGIGEQFF | TGTGCCTGGAGATCCCGGACTAGCGGGATTGGTGAGCAGTTCTTC
NA | TRBJ1-5 | TRBV7-2 | NA | CASSSGGSKANQPQHF | TGTGCCAGCAGCTCGGGAGGAAGTAAGGCCAATCAGCCCCAGCATTTT
NA | TRBJ1-5 | TRBV7-2 | NA | CASSRGGPGSNQPQHF | TGTGCCAGCAGCCGGGGGGGACCGGGGAGCAATCAGCCCCAGCATTTT
NA | TRBJ2-7 | TRBV24-1 | NA | CALTIRGAAYEQYF | TGTGCCCTCACCATCAGGGGAGCCGCCTACGAGCAGTACTTC
TRBD1 | TRBJ1-1 | TRBV7-6 | NA | CASILNPGTGNTEAFF | TGTGCCAGCATCCTAAATCCCGGGACAGGGAACACTGAAGCTTTCTTT
NA | TRBJ1-6 | TRBV12-3/TRBV12-4 | NA | CASRGGPGSPLHF | TGTGCCAGCAGGGGGGGGCCGGGTTCACCCCTCCACTTT
NA | TRBJ1-5 | TRBV6-1 | NA | CASSERDINQPQHF | TGTGCCAGCAGTGAAAGAGACATCAATCAGCCCCAGCATTTT
TRBD1 | TRBJ1-6 | TRBV28 | NA | CAGNRGRNSPLHF | TGTGCCGGAAACAGGGGGCGGAATTCACCCCTCCACTTT
TRBD1 | TRBJ2-2 | TRBV7-8 | NA | CASSGGRSGTGNTGELFF | TGTGCCAGCAGCGGGGGGAGATCCGGGACAGGGAACACCGGGGAGCTGTTTTTT
NA | TRBJ1-2 | TRBV5-1 | NA | CVSSLEPGLAGGYTF | TGCGTCAGCAGCTTGGAACCGGGGTTGGCTGGTGGCTACACCTTC
NA | TRBJ1-2 | TRBV6-5 | NA | CASRSGEGYTF | TGTGCCAGCCGATCGGGTGAAGGCTACACCTTC
NA | TRBJ2-7 | TRBV10-3 | NA | CAISGRTLEGLYEQYF | TGTGCCATCAGTGGAAGGACATTGGAGGGTTTGTACGAGCAGTACTTC
NA | TRBJ2-1 | TRBV5-1 | NA | CASRYDTGSNEQFF | TGCGCCAGCAGATACGACACAGGGTCCAATGAGCAGTTCTTC
NA | TRBJ2-5 | TRBV15 | NA | CATSRDRKETQYF | TGTGCCACCAGCAGAGACAGAAAAGAGACCCAGTACTTC
NA | TRBJ1-6 | TRBV18 | NA | CASSPRGLESPLHF | TGTGCCAGCTCACCACGGGGGCTCGAATCACCCCTCCACTTT
NA | TRBJ2-5 | TRBV4-1 | NA | CASSQVEVRWETQYF | TGCGCCAGCAGCCAAGTTGAAGTGAGATGGGAGACCCAGTACTTC
TRBD2 | TRBJ2-1 | TRBV5-1 | NA | CASSPLWEGDYNEQFF | TGCGCCAGCAGTCCACTGTGGGAGGGAGATTACAATGAGCAGTTCTTC
TRBD1 | TRBJ1-2 | TRBV3-1/TRBV3-2 | NA | CASSQTNRGPYGYTF | TGTGCCAGCAGCCAGACTAACAGGGGTCCCTATGGCTACACCTTC
NA | TRBJ2-3 | TRBV19 | NA | CASSMGPDTQYF | TGTGCCAGTAGTATGGGGCCAGATACGCAGTATTTT